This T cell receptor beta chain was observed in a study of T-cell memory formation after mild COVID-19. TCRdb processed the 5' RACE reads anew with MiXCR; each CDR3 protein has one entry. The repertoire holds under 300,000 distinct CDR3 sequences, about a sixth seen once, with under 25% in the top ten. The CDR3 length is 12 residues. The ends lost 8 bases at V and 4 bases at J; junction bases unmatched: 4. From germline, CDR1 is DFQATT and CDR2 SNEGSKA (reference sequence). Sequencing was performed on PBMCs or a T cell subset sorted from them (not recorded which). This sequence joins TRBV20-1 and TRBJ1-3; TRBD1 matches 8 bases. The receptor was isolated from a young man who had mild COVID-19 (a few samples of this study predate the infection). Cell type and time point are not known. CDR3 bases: TGCAGTTACAGGGGGTACGGAAACACCATATATTTT. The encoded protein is CSYRGYGNTIYF.